One sample yielded the 15 T cell receptor beta chains listed below, sequenced in a study of cytomegalovirus exposure and HLA in healthy donors. 13 Jbeta primers and 60 Vbeta primers were used for the PCR. Using immunoSEQ multiplex PCR, the repertoire was profiled, and TCRdb retains in-frame clones only, with some absent. The table has around 130,000 clones, over 75% seen once. The sequenced sample consisted of PBMCs. The receptors derive from a boy younger than 18 in good health and CMV-seronegative.

The gene calls are TRBV21-1 and TRBJ1-1; whether TRBD1, the table's D call, matches the DNA was not checked. TRBV21-1 is termed a pseudogene. The CDR3 covers 15 residues. CDR3 in amino acids: CASSRRQGKGTEAFF. DNA for the CDR3: TGTGCCAGCAGCAGGAGACAGGGAAAGGGGACTGAAGCTTTCTTT.

The chain carries TRBV30 and TRBJ2-7; no clear D gene. CDR3 size: 12 residues. Germline V gives CDR1 GTSNPN, CDR2 SVGIG (reference sequence). Trimming removed 1 base from V and 6 bases from J, with 10 bases in between. The CDR3 nucleotides read TGTGCCTGGAGTGGTCCCCCAGGCGAGCAGTACTTC. Encoded protein: CAWSGPPGEQYF.

The chain links TRBV10-3 to TRBJ1-5, with 8 bases identical to TRBD1. Germline-derived CDR1 and CDR2 are ENHRY and SYGVKD. This CDR3 is 17 amino acids long. The trim removed 3 bases at V and 8 bases at J, leaving 15 bases unmatched. The CDR3 spells CAISDSPQGAIVKPQHF. In nucleotides, the CDR3 is TGTGCCATCAGTGATTCCCCGCAGGGGGCGATTGTTAAGCCCCAGCATTTT.

The chain employs TRBV7-2 and TRBJ2-5, with a possible D match to TRBD1 (6 bases). This CDR3 has 13 residues. Trimming removed 4 bases at V and 2 bases at J, with 8 bases between. The germline V gene has CDR1 SGHTA and CDR2 FQGNSA. The DNA for the CDR3 is TGTGCCAGCAGCTGGACAGAACAAGAGACCCAGTACTTC. Its protein is CASSWTEQETQYF.

This chain links TRBV2 with TRBJ1-5; D unresolved. The ends were cut back, 3 bases at V and 10 bases at J, with 16 bases in the middle. CDR3 length: 14 amino acids. Looked up from germline, CDR1 is SNHLY and CDR2 is FYNNEI. CDR3 nucleotide sequence: TGTGCCAGCAGTGACATAGGGTCGGAGGTTCCCCAGCATTTT. Its translation: CASSDIGSEVPQHF. Full variable domain (remainder filled in from reference TRBV2 and TRBJ1-5): EPEVTQTPSHQVTQMGQEVILRCVPISNHLYFYWYRQILGQKVEFLVSFYNNEISEKSEIFDDQFSVERPDGSNFTLKIRSTKLEDSAMYFCASSDIGSEVPQHFGDGTRLSIL.

The V call is TRBV5-1, the J call TRBJ2-2; the match to TRBD2 covers 8 bases. This CDR3 has 14 amino acids. CDR1 is SGHRS and CDR2 is YFSETQ in the germline V gene. Germline trimming cut 7 bases from V and 4 bases from J; bases unmatched to any gene: 6. CDR3 coding DNA: TGCGCCAGCGGCGGGGGGCGCGGCACCGGGGAGCTGTTTTTT. Translating gives CASGGGRGTGELFF. The full variable domain, in which reference TRBV5-1 and TRBJ2-2 provide the parts outside the CDR3, is KAGVTQTPRYLIKTRGQQVTLSCSPISGHRSVSWYQQTPGQGLQFLFEYFSETQRNKGNFPGRFSGRQFSNSRSEMNVSTLELGDSALYLCASGGGRGTGELFFGEGSRLTVL.

The chain recombines TRBV5-4 with TRBJ1-4, with 7 positions matching TRBD1. The germline V gene has CDR1 SGHNT and CDR2 YYREEE (reference sequence). This CDR3 is 16 amino acids long. The ends lost 3 bases at V and 7 bases at J; junction bases unmatched: 12. This CDR3 reads CASSYLGQAGSEKLFF. The CDR3 bases are TGTGCCAGCAGCTACCTAGGACAGGCGGGGAGTGAAAAACTGTTTTTT. Full variable domain (remainder filled in from reference TRBV5-4 and TRBJ1-4): ETGVTQSPTHLIKTRGQQVTLRCSSQSGHNTVSWYQQALGQGPQFIFQYYREEENGRGNFPPRFSGLQFPNYSSELNVNALELDDSALYLCASSYLGQAGSEKLFFGSGTQLSVL.

This rearrangement joins TRBV2 to TRBJ1-2, with D perhaps TRBD1 (5 bases). The CDR3 runs 16 residues. V lost 2 bases to trimming and J lost 5 bases, with 18 bases between them. Germline V gene data show CDR1 as SNHLY and CDR2 as FYNNEI. In DNA, the CDR3 is TGTGCCAGCAGTGAAAGTCGGGGAGGGGTCGGTTATGGCTACACCTTC. Translated, it gives CASSESRGGVGYGYTF.

The V gene is TRBV5-4, the J gene TRBJ1-2; 7 bases line up with TRBD1. The CDR3 contains 13 residues. V gave up 4 bases and J gave up 6 bases; unmatched junction bases: 6. Germline CDR1 reads SGHNT; CDR2 reads YYREEE (reference sequence). CDR3 in amino acids: CASSQRTGDGYTF. CDR3 DNA: TGTGCCAGCAGCCAACGGACAGGAGATGGCTACACCTTC. Full variable domain (missing parts from reference TRBV5-4 and TRBJ1-2): ETGVTQSPTHLIKTRGQQVTLRCSSQSGHNTVSWYQQALGQGPQFIFQYYREEENGRGNFPPRFSGLQFPNYSSELNVNALELDDSALYLCASSQRTGDGYTFGSGTRLTVV.

A single count supports this clone. The V and J genes are TRBV19 and TRBJ1-2; 8 nucleotides agree with TRBD1. V was pared by 2 bases and J by 5 bases, with 7 bases of the junction left unmatched. The CDR3 extends over 15 amino acids. Germline values: CDR1 LNHDA, CDR2 SQIVND (reference sequence). The CDR3: CASSITTGVGYGYTF. CDR3 DNA: TGTGCCAGTAGTATAACGACAGGGGTTGGATATGGCTACACCTTC.

The chain couples TRBV7-2 to TRBJ2-2; 7 bases fit TRBD2. CDR1 and CDR2 from the germline V gene are SGHTA and FQGNSA. After removal of 4 bases from V and 5 bases from J, the junction contained 7 bases not matched to a gene. This CDR3 comprises 15 residues. CDR3 nucleotides: TGTGCCAGCAGCTCAAGCGGGACTTTGACCGGGGAGCTGTTTTTT. Protein sequence: CASSSSGTLTGELFF.

The chain links TRBV13 to TRBJ1-2; TRBD1 agrees at 9 bases. Germline-derived CDR1 and CDR2 are PRHDT and FYEKMQ (reference sequence). With V trimmed by 6 bases and J by 7 bases, 9 bases remained unmatched. The CDR3 spans 14 residues. CDR3 coding DNA: TGTGCCAGCAGGTCCTCGGGACAGGGACCTGGCTACACCTTC. The encoded protein is CASRSSGQGPGYTF.

The gene calls are TRBV2 and TRBJ1-1; 7 bases are a match to TRBD1. This CDR3 comprises 15 residues. The V and J ends lost 7 bases and 5 bases, in that order; junction bases with no gene match: 13. The germline V gene encodes CDR1 SNHLY and CDR2 FYNNEI. The CDR3 coding sequence is TGTGCCAGCAACGAGCGCCGGGACAGTGGGACTGAAGCTTTCTTT. It specifies CASNERRDSGTEAFF.

V usage is TRBV2 and J usage is TRBJ1-2; 7 bases line up with TRBD1. Germline assignment: CDR1 SNHLY and CDR2 FYNNEI. The CDR3 is 14 amino acids. V lost 2 bases and J lost 3; bases outside the gene matches: 3. In nucleotides, the CDR3 is TGTGCCAGCAGTGAAACAGGGGTCCACTATGGCTACACCTTC. This encodes CASSETGVHYGYTF.

The chain recombines TRBV4-2 with TRBJ2-1, with D perhaps TRBD2 (6 bases). CDR1 is LGHNA and CDR2 is YNFKEQ in the germline V gene. V was trimmed by 5 bases and J by 5 bases, leaving 16 bases between them. CDR3 length: 15 residues. CDR3 residues: CASSAHLGLHNEQFF. CDR3 DNA: TGTGCCAGCAGCGCCCACTTGGGACTCCACAATGAGCAGTTCTTC.